The 18 T cell receptor beta chains in this list originate from one sample, sequenced in a study of blood T cell repertoires in COVID-19. Assay: immunoSEQ multiplex PCR; the TCRdb copy retains only in-frame clones and omits some. There are about 150,000 clones in the sample; more than 80% occur only once, and 4.8% lies in the top ten. What was sequenced was peripheral blood. All receptors derive from a human donor in a cohort sampled during active COVID-19.

This clone was counted ten times or more. V and J are TRBV4-1 and TRBJ1-1; D remains ambiguous. Germline loops: CDR1 MGHRA, CDR2 YSYEKL. This CDR3 contains 15 residues. Trimming took 3 bases from V and 0 from J, leaving 11 bases between them. In nucleotides, the CDR3 is TGCGCCAGCAGCCACGAGGGAGGGCTGAACACTGAAGCTTTCTTT. Translating gives CASSHEGGLNTEAFF.

The count of this clone is one. The chain carries TRBV24-1 and TRBJ2-7; tentative D call: TRBD2 (6 bases). V was trimmed by 10 bases and J by 3 bases, leaving 15 bases between them. The CDR3 sequence is 13 residues long. Germline CDR1 is KGHDR and CDR2 is SFDVKD. Here the CDR3 reads CATIRDCIYEQYV. The CDR3 bases are TGTGCCACGATTCGGGACTGTATCTACGAGCAGTACGTC.

The chain employs TRBV9 and TRBJ2-1; D gene unclear. Germline CDR1 SGDLS, CDR2 YYNGEE. Trimming took 3 bases from V and 5 from J, leaving 15 bases between them. The CDR3 is 15 amino acids. This CDR3 is CASSAQDSSNNEQFF. The CDR3 DNA reads TGTGCCAGCAGCGCGCAAGACTCCAGTAACAATGAGCAGTTCTTC.

The V and J genes are TRBV21-1 and TRBJ1-5; the D call TRBD1 from the table was never checked on the DNA. TRBV21-1 is designated a pseudogene. The CDR3 has 15 amino acids. The chain's CDR3 is CASSNGQSINQPQHF. The CDR3, as DNA: TGTGCCAGCAGCAACGGACAGTCCATAAATCAGCCCCAGCATTTT.

A note on this clone: Germline is not matched at one junction end, which may reflect a read error. This sequence joins TRBV7-7 and TRBJ2-1, with TRBD1 identical over 10 bases. CDR3 length: 15 residues. Germline CDR1 reads SSHAT; CDR2 reads FNYEAQ (reference sequence). This chain's CDR3 is CASSLGTGVYNEQFF. The CDR3 DNA reads TGTGCTAGCAGCTTAGGGACAGGGGTATACAATGAGCAGTTCTTC.

V and J are TRBV14 and TRBJ1-2, with a possible D match to TRBD1 (6 bases). Trimming shortened V by 0 bases and J by 5 bases, and 16 bases separated the two germline ends. The CDR3 extends over 16 amino acids. CDR1 is SGHDN, CDR2 FVKESK, per germline. CDR3 bases: TGTGCCAGCAGCCAAGATGAAACAGGGAGGGGGTATGGCTACACCTTC. As protein: CASSQDETGRGYGYTF.

The chain links TRBV6-5 to TRBJ1-5; D is unresolved. Germline assignment: CDR1 MNHEY and CDR2 SVGAGI. The CDR3 sequence is 14 residues long. Trimming cost V 6 bases and J 3 bases, with 12 bases left between them. CDR3 in amino acids: CASRVTSNNQPQHF. Here the CDR3 DNA reads TGTGCCAGCAGAGTCACGAGTAACAATCAGCCCCAGCATTTT.

J is TRBJ2-7 and V is TRBV28, with D maybe TRBD1 (6 bases). Germline V gives CDR1 MDHEN, CDR2 SYDVKM. The CDR3 consists of 16 residues. V lost 6 bases and J 2 bases, leaving 20 bases between the germline ends. The chain's CDR3 is CASSRRLGAGTYEQYV. The CDR3 DNA is TGTGCCAGCAGCCGACGTCTGGGGGCCGGAACCTACGAGCAGTACGTC.

The chain recombines TRBV9 with TRBJ2-3; perhaps TRBD1 as D (6 bases). CDR1 SGDLS and CDR2 YYNGEE come from the germline V gene. The CDR3 extends over 16 amino acids. V was cut by 4 bases and J by 5 bases, with 20 bases left in between. The CDR3 here is CASSPGVWTDQDTQYF. Here the CDR3 DNA reads TGTGCCAGCAGCCCAGGCGTATGGACAGATCAAGATACGCAGTATTTT.

J is TRBJ2-5 and V is TRBV14; 8 bases line up with TRBD2. Per germline, CDR1 SGHDN and CDR2 FVKESK. The CDR3 runs to 19 residues. Germline trimming cut 11 bases from V and 2 bases from J; bases unmatched to any gene: 25. CDR3 protein: CAHDGRASVSLGVQETQYF. CDR3 in DNA: TGTGCCCACGACGGGAGGGCTAGCGTTTCATTGGGCGTACAAGAGACCCAGTACTTC.

The J gene is TRBJ1-2, the V gene TRBV6-5; D may be TRBD1 (6 bases). The germline CDR1 and CDR2 sequences are MNHEY and SVGAGI. The CDR3 is 15 residues long. V dropped 5 bases and J dropped 8 bases, with 21 bases sitting between them. The CDR3 sequence: CASSPFGGGAAGYTF. CDR3 DNA: TGTGCCAGCAGTCCCTTCGGCGGGGGGGCGGCGGGCTACACCTTC.

The V call is TRBV23-1, the J call TRBJ1-1, with a weak D call TRBD1 (6 bases). TRBV23-1 is classed as an ORF, of uncertain function. Deletions cut 1 base from V and 8 bases from J, with 14 bases between. The CDR3 loop spans 14 amino acids. The DNA for the CDR3 is TGCGCCAGCAGTCAATATCCAGACAGGACCGAAGCTTTCTTT. Protein sequence: CASSQYPDRTEAFF.

The J gene is TRBJ2-5, the V gene TRBV18; D is uncertain. The V end was cut by 3 bases, the J end by 5 bases, with 7 bases between. Germline V lookup: CDR1 KGHSH, CDR2 LQKENI. The CDR3 extends over 12 amino acids. In DNA, the CDR3 is TGTGCCAGCTCACCGATTGGCGAGACCCAGTACTTC. This translates into CASSPIGETQYF.

The chain uses TRBV3-1 (or the pseudogene TRBV3-2) and TRBJ2-7; 7 nucleotides align to TRBD1. The CDR3 extends over 12 amino acids. The germline V gene encodes CDR1 LGHDT and CDR2 YNNKEL (reference sequence). V trimming: 5 bases; J trimming: 4 bases; junction bases outside the gene matches: 2. The CDR3 spells CASSDRVYEQYF. CDR3 coding DNA: TGTGCCAGCAGCGACAGGGTGTACGAGCAGTACTTC.

V and J are TRBV27 and TRBJ1-1; D gene unclear. The germline CDR1 and CDR2 sequences are MNHEY and SMNVEV (reference sequence). V lost 3 bases and J lost 0, with 8 bases in between. This CDR3 is 14 amino acids long. Here the CDR3 reads CASSLGQVNTEAFF. The CDR3 DNA reads as TGTGCCAGCAGTTTGGGCCAGGTGAACACTGAAGCTTTCTTT.

This clone was seen more than once but under ten times. The genes are TRBV3-1 (or the pseudogene TRBV3-2) and TRBJ2-3; TRBD2 might be the D (6 bases). CDR3 length: 16 amino acids. CDR1 and CDR2 from the germline V gene are LGHDT and YNNKEL (reference sequence). Trimming removed 1 base at V and 8 bases at J, with 19 bases between. DNA for the CDR3: TGTGCCAGCAGCCAAGGCGCTCGGGAGATGGGACCTACGCAGTATTTT. This gives the protein CASSQGAREMGPTQYF.

The chain uses TRBV5-1 and TRBJ1-1; D might be TRBD1 (5 bases). CDR1 is SGHRS and CDR2 is YFSETQ in the germline V gene. CDR3 length equals 15 residues. V lost 4 bases, J lost 5 bases, and 18 bases lay in between. The CDR3 DNA is TGCGCCAGCAGCATACTACATGCTGGGACTACTGAAGCTTTCTTT. It translates to CASSILHAGTTEAFF.

The chain couples TRBV7-9 to TRBJ1-1; weak D call: TRBD1 (6 bases). CDR1 and CDR2 from the germline V gene are SEHNR and FQNEAQ (reference sequence). The CDR3 is 16 residues long. Between the trimmed V and J ends, which lost 5 bases and 0 bases, there was a span of 16 bases. CDR3 protein: CASSQGRTDLNTEAFF. DNA for the CDR3: TGTGCCAGCAGCCAAGGTAGGACAGACTTGAACACTGAAGCTTTCTTT.